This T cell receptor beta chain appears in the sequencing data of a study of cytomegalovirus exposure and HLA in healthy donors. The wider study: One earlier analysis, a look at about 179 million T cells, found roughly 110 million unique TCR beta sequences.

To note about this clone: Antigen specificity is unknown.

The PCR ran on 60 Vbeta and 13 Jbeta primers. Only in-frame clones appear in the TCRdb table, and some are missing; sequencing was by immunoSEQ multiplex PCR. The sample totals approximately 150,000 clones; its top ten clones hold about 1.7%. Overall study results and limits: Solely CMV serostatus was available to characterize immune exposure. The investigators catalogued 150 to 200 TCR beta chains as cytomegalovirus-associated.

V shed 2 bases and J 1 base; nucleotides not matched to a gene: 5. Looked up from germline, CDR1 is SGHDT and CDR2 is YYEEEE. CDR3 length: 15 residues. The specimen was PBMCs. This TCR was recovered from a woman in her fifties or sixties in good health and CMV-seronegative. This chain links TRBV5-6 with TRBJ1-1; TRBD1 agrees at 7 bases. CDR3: CASSFGGGSNTEAFF. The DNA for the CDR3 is TGTGCCAGCAGCTTCGGAGGGGGCTCGAACACTGAAGCTTTCTTT.